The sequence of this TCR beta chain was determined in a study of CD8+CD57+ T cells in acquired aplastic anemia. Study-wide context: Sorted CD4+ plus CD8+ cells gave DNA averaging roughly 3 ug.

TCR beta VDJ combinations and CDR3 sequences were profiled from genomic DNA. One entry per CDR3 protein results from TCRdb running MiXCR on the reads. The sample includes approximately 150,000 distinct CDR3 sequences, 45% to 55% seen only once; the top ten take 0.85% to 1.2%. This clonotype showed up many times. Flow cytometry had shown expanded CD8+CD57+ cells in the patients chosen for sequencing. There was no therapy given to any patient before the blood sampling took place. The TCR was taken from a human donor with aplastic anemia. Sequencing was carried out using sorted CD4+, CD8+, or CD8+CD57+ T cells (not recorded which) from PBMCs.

The DNA for the CDR3 is TGTGCCATCAGTGAGTCGGCAGATAGCAATCAGCCCCAGCATTTT. As protein: CAISESADSNQPQHF. This chain joins TRBV10-3 and TRBJ1-5; the D is unclear. Per germline, CDR1 ENHRY and CDR2 SYGVKD. V lost 0 bases, J lost 0 bases, and 6 bases lay in between. This CDR3 spans 15 amino acids.